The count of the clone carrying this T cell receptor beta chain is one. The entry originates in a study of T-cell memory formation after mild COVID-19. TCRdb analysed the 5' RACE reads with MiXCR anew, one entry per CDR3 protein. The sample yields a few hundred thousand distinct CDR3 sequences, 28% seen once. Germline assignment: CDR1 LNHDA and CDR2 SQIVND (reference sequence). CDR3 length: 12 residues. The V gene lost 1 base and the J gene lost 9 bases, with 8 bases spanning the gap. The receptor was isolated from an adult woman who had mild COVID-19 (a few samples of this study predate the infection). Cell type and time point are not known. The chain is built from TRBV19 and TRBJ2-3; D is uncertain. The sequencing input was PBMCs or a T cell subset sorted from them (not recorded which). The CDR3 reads CASSIGDETQYF. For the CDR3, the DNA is TGTGCCAGTAGTATAGGTGATGAAACGCAGTATTTT.